The 30 T cell receptor beta chains below were found in one sample sequenced in a study of T cells in Graves' hyperthyroidism and ophthalmopathy. The source material, RNA transcripts, was used to amplify TCR beta CDR3 regions. Researchers ran a first-round RT-PCR on the TCR CDR3 using the HTBI primer set. TCRdb fed the multiplex PCR reads into MiXCR, producing one record per CDR3 protein. The sample has 450,000 to 550,000 distinct CDR3 sequences; about 24% are singletons. The sample was blood. These receptors originate from a woman in her thirties with Graves' ophthalmopathy.

This clonotype is a singleton in its sample. The genes are TRBV12-3 or TRBV12-4 and TRBJ2-2, with D hard to call. The CDR3 totals 14 residues. V was shortened by 5 bases and J by 3 bases, with 10 bases between the two germline ends. In DNA, the CDR3 is TGTGCCAGCAGTCCTAGTGGGCACACCGGGGAGCTGTTTTTT. It translates to CASSPSGHTGELFF.

This chain joins TRBV20-1 and TRBJ2-2; 7 bases map to TRBD2. CDR1 is DFQATT, CDR2 SNEGSKA, per germline (reference sequence). The V gene end was trimmed by 2 bases and the J gene end by 6 bases; junction bases not matched to a gene: 6. This CDR3 is 14 amino acids long. In DNA form, the CDR3 reads TGCAGTGCTAGACCGAGCGGGGCCTCCGGGGAGCTGTTTTTT. This gives the protein CSARPSGASGELFF.

In its sample, this clonotype was seen a few times. The chain joins TRBV6-2 or TRBV6-3 to TRBJ1-2, with TRBD1 as a possible D gene (5 bases). V lost 5 bases and J 6 bases, leaving 16 bases between the germline ends. Germline CDR1 reads MNHEY; CDR2 reads SVGEGT. The CDR3 spans 14 residues. In DNA, the CDR3 is TGTGCCAGCAGTACACCCCTAAGGGGACATGGCTACACCTTC. As protein: CASSTPLRGHGYTF.

This clonotype showed up many times. This chain connects TRBV4-1 to TRBJ1-1, with 7 bases fitting TRBD1. This CDR3 has 17 residues. Per germline, CDR1 MGHRA and CDR2 YSYEKL. Unmatched junction bases numbered 12, after V lost 2 bases and J lost 3 bases. The DNA of the CDR3 is TGCGCCAGCAGCCAAAGGGGATCAGGACAGGTCTACACTGAAGCTTTCTTT. This encodes CASSQRGSGQVYTEAFF.

This chain connects TRBV15 to TRBJ2-7; either TRBD1 or TRBD2 may fit D (5 bases each). Looked up from germline, CDR1 is LNHNV and CDR2 is YYDKDF (reference sequence). Deletions cut 1 base from V and 3 bases from J, with 10 bases between. This CDR3 is 14 amino acids long. CDR3 nucleotide sequence: TGTGCCACCAGCAGAGGAGGGGTGGGCTACGAGCAGTACTTC. It specifies CATSRGGVGYEQYF.

J is TRBJ1-1 and V is TRBV2; TRBD1 aligns across 7 bases. The CDR3 spans 14 residues. Germline trimming cut 6 bases from V and 3 bases from J; bases unmatched to any gene: 7. Germline-derived CDR1 and CDR2 are SNHLY and FYNNEI. CDR3 protein: CASRGEGADTEAFF. The CDR3, as DNA: TGTGCCAGCAGGGGGGAGGGGGCGGACACTGAAGCTTTCTTT.

The chain recombines TRBV15 with TRBJ2-5; D unclear. Trimming removed 5 bases at V and 5 bases at J, with 6 bases between. Germline V gene sequence: CDR1 LNHNV, CDR2 YYDKDF (reference sequence). This CDR3 contains 11 residues. The CDR3 reads CATSHLETQYF. CDR3 coding DNA: TGTGCCACCAGCCACCTTGAGACCCAGTACTTC.

This clonotype was recorded at least ten times. The rearrangement links TRBV2 to TRBJ2-5, with D tentatively TRBD1 or TRBD2 (6 bases each). The CDR3 has 13 amino acids. Germline-derived CDR1 and CDR2 are SNHLY and FYNNEI. Deletions cut 10 bases from V and 1 base from J, with 13 bases between. The chain's CDR3 is CATRGGTQETQYF. The DNA of the CDR3 is TGTGCCACCAGAGGGGGGACCCAAGAGACCCAGTACTTC.

Many counts were recorded for this clonotype. This chain joins TRBV20-1 and TRBJ1-1, with D possibly TRBD1 on 6 matching bases. CDR1 and CDR2 from the germline V gene are DFQATT and SNEGSKA (reference sequence). V lost 4 bases and J 10 bases, leaving 16 bases between the germline ends. The CDR3 runs 12 residues. CDR3 nucleotides: TGCAGTGCTATGGATTGGGGGGGGCCAGCTTTCTTT. It encodes CSAMDWGGPAFF.

As regards this clonotype: This clone may be a read error of a much larger clone one base away. The chain uses TRBV10-3 and TRBJ1-2; D possibly corresponds to TRBD1 (5 bases). Between the trimmed V and J ends, which lost 7 bases and 4 bases, there was a span of 16 bases. Germline V gives CDR1 ENHRY, CDR2 SYGVKD. The CDR3 covers 14 residues. CDR3: CAIKGDRGPYGYTF. For the CDR3, the DNA is TGTGCCATCAAGGGTGACAGAGGGCCCTATGGCTACACCTTC.

The chain has TRBV11-2 and TRBJ2-5; D is undetermined. CDR3 length equals 13 residues. Germline V gene data show CDR1 as SGHAT and CDR2 as FQNNGV. V dropped 5 bases and J dropped 3 bases, with 10 bases sitting between them. This CDR3 reads CASSIRREETQYF. The CDR3 DNA reads TGTGCCAGCAGCATACGACGGGAAGAGACCCAGTACTTC.

The V call is TRBV6-5, the J call TRBJ1-2; TRBD1 matches 7 bases. V shed 4 bases, J shed 2 bases, and the junction held 4 bases outside the gene matches. Germline V gives CDR1 MNHEY, CDR2 SVGAGI. The length of the CDR3 is 14 residues. As DNA, the CDR3 is TGTGCCAGCAGTTTGAGGACAGGAAACTATGGCTACACCTTC. Its protein product is CASSLRTGNYGYTF.

This clonotype was counted ten times or more. The gene calls are TRBV6-5 and TRBJ1-2, with TRBD1 matching over 9 bases. The CDR3 runs 12 residues. The junction had 2 bases not matched to a gene; V was cut back by 6 bases and J by 6 bases. Germline assignment: CDR1 MNHEY and CDR2 SVGAGI. The CDR3 here is CASSRQGDGYTF. CDR3 nucleotide sequence: TGTGCCAGCAGCAGACAGGGGGATGGCTACACCTTC.

This clonotype was detected many times. The chain carries TRBV13 and TRBJ2-6, with a weak D call TRBD2 (5 bases). Trimming left V 5 bases short and J 2 bases short, with 10 bases between. The germline CDR1 and CDR2 sequences are PRHDT and FYEKMQ (reference sequence). This CDR3 is built from 15 residues. The CDR3 here is CASSQLGAGANVLTF. Written as DNA, the CDR3 is TGTGCCAGCAGCCAGTTGGGAGCTGGGGCCAACGTCCTGACTTTC.

The chain recombines TRBV6-1 with TRBJ1-5; D may be TRBD1 (6 bases). V dropped 6 bases and J dropped 5 bases, with 14 bases sitting between them. CDR3 length: 14 amino acids. Germline CDR1 reads MNHNS; CDR2 reads SASEGT. CDR3 amino acids: CASREGVGYQPQHF. CDR3 sequence (DNA): TGTGCCAGCAGGGAGGGGGTTGGGTATCAGCCCCAGCATTTT.

This clonotype was seen more than once but under ten times. J is TRBJ1-3 and V is TRBV2; no clear D gene. The CDR3 runs to 14 residues. Germline-derived CDR1 and CDR2 are SNHLY and FYNNEI. Trimming took off 7 bases at V and 0 bases at J, with 10 bases between the two ends. The CDR3 DNA follows: TGTGCCAGCATATTCGAGGTCTCTGGAAACACCATATATTTT. It yields the protein CASIFEVSGNTIYF.

The sample holds many counts of this clonotype. The rearrangement links TRBV9 to TRBJ2-7, with D unresolved. This CDR3 comprises 15 residues. V was trimmed by 5 bases and J by 0 bases, leaving 15 bases between them. Germline V gene data show CDR1 as SGDLS and CDR2 as YYNGEE. For the CDR3, the DNA is TGTGCCAGCAGGGGTTGGGTGAGGAGCTCCTACGAGCAGTACTTC. Translating it yields CASRGWVRSSYEQYF.

The V call is TRBV5-1, the J call TRBJ1-1; no clear D gene. Germline V gene lookup returns CDR1 SGHRS and CDR2 YFSETQ. The CDR3 has 14 amino acids. Trimming took off 0 bases at V and 2 bases at J, with 8 bases between the two ends. CDR3 in DNA: TGCGCCAGCAGCTTGGCACACTTAAACACTGAAGCTTTCTTT. Amino acid sequence: CASSLAHLNTEAFF.

This clonotype was picked up many times. The rearrangement uses TRBV12-3 or TRBV12-4 and TRBJ2-5; 7 positions agree with TRBD1. The CDR3 is 14 residues long. The ends lost 5 bases at V and 1 base at J; junction bases unmatched: 4. In nucleotides, the CDR3 is TGTGCCAGCAGTCCTTGGGACAGCCAAGAGACCCAGTACTTC. Its protein product is CASSPWDSQETQYF.

The table lists this clonotype with many counts. The genes are TRBV2 and TRBJ2-3, with D perhaps TRBD2 (6 bases). The CDR3 is made up of 14 amino acids. V gave up 7 bases and J gave up 0 bases, with 11 bases separating them. Germline CDR1 SNHLY, CDR2 FYNNEI. CDR3 residues: CASIVGTSTDTQYF. CDR3 in DNA: TGTGCCAGCATTGTAGGGACTAGCACAGATACGCAGTATTTT.

This rearrangement joins TRBV29-1 to TRBJ1-2; 7 bases are a match to TRBD1. With 7 bases clipped from V and 7 bases from J, the junction kept 6 bases outside the gene matches. Per germline, CDR1 SQVTM and CDR2 ANQGSEA. This CDR3 region has 11 residues. The CDR3, as DNA: TGCAGCGCTGGACAGGCGGGTGGCTACACCTTC. As protein: CSAGQAGGYTF.

This clonotype was seen a handful of times. V is TRBV6-2 or TRBV6-3 and J is TRBJ2-1; 7 bases are a match to TRBD2. Trimming at V came to 2 bases and at J to 1 base, leaving 5 bases not matched to a gene. Germline V gene lookup returns CDR1 MNHEY and CDR2 SVGEGT. This CDR3 is built from 16 residues. The CDR3 sequence: CASSYEFGGSYNEQFF. CDR3 sequence (DNA): TGTGCCAGCAGTTACGAATTCGGGGGGTCCTACAATGAGCAGTTCTTC.

This clonotype was detected many times. The genes are TRBV7-9 and TRBJ2-7; 9 nucleotides align to TRBD1. The CDR3 runs to 16 residues. Trimming cost V 1 base and J 7 bases; bases outside gene matches: 11. The germline gives CDR1 SEHNR, CDR2 FQNEAQ (reference sequence). The CDR3 reads CASSLGPGDRVSEQYF. Here the CDR3 DNA reads TGTGCCAGCAGCTTAGGACCCGGGGACAGGGTGTCGGAGCAGTACTTC.

This clonotype was seen many times. The genes are TRBV6-1 and TRBJ2-3; TRBD1 is a possible D gene (6 bases). The V gene lost 10 bases and the J gene lost 5 bases, with 16 bases spanning the gap. Germline CDR1 reads MNHNS; CDR2 reads SASEGT. CDR3 size: 13 residues. This CDR3 is CATRGLSQDTQYF. The DNA of the CDR3 is TGTGCCACCAGGGGCCTCTCACAAGATACGCAGTATTTT.

This clonotype was seen more than once but under ten times. The rearrangement uses TRBV14 and TRBJ1-5; D is ambiguous. Germline CDR1 and CDR2: SGHDN and FVKESK. The CDR3 extends over 16 amino acids. The V end was cut by 1 base, the J end by 0 bases, with 10 bases between. The CDR3 DNA reads as TGTGCCAGCAGCCAAGGCAAACGAAATAGCAATCAGCCCCAGCATTTT. Its protein product is CASSQGKRNSNQPQHF. Complete variable domain (other parts from reference TRBV14 and TRBJ1-5): EAGVTQFPSHSVIEKGQTVTLRCDPISGHDNLYWYRRVMGKEIKFLLHFVKESKQDESGMPNNRFLAERTGGTYSTLKVQPAELEDSGVYFCASSQGKRNSNQPQHFGDGTRLSIL.

This clonotype was observed at least ten times. The chain employs TRBV6-5 and TRBJ2-3, with D possibly TRBD1 on 6 matching bases. The CDR3 sequence is 13 residues long. Germline assignment: CDR1 MNHEY and CDR2 SVGAGI. The ends were cut back, 6 bases at V and 4 bases at J, with 11 bases in the middle. Here the CDR3 DNA reads TGTGCCAGCAGCCAGGGGTGGGCAGATACGCAGTATTTT. Its translation: CASSQGWADTQYF.

This clonotype has a count of ten or more. A junction boundary mismatches the germline segment, possibly from a read error. The chain combines TRBV6-1 with TRBJ2-5; 9 bases are shared with TRBD2. This CDR3 comprises 16 residues. In germline, CDR1 is MNHNS, CDR2 SASEGT. CDR3 coding DNA: TGTGCCAGCAGGGAAGGGGGCGGGGGGGCGCAAGAGACCCAGTACTTC. It specifies CASREGGGGAQETQYF.

This clonotype was picked up a small number of times. The junction differs from germline at one of its ends, possibly a read error. The CDR3 DNA reads TGTGCCACCAGTTACTTGGGGGGGAGCTATGGCTACACCTTC. It translates to CATSYLGGSYGYTF. The chain carries TRBV6-5 and TRBJ1-2; tentatively, D is TRBD1 (5 bases). Germline CDR1 and CDR2: MNHEY and SVGAGI. The CDR3 is made up of 14 amino acids.

Ten or more counts support this clonotype. The CDR3: CASSPRGGGVYEQYF. The CDR3 nucleotides read TGTGCCAGCTCACCACGAGGCGGGGGGGTCTACGAGCAGTACTTC. The J gene is TRBJ2-7, the V gene TRBV18, with 9 nucleotides matching TRBD2. V lost 1 base to trimming and J lost 3 bases; unmatched junction nucleotides: 4. This CDR3 spans 15 amino acids. Per the germline V gene, CDR1 is KGHSH and CDR2 is LQKENI.

This clonotype has ten or more counts. The chain employs TRBV6-1 and TRBJ1-1; a possible D gene is TRBD1 (6 bases). CDR1 MNHNS and CDR2 SASEGT come from the germline V gene. The CDR3 loop spans 15 amino acids. Trimming removed 1 base from V and 3 bases from J, with 12 bases in between. The CDR3 spells CASSEVAGAYTEAFF. The CDR3 DNA reads TGTGCCAGCAGTGAAGTGGCAGGGGCGTACACTGAAGCTTTCTTT.